The rows below give T cell receptor beta chains drawn from one sample of a study of blood T cell repertoires in COVID-19. Here immunoSEQ multiplex PCR was the method, and the copy in TCRdb shows in-frame clones only, minus some. Of approximately 180,000 clones in the sample, approximately 83% were seen once. What was sequenced was peripheral blood. The source of these receptors is a man between 60 and 75 years old with acute or convalescent COVID-19. The CDR3 runs from the conserved cysteine through the conserved F or W. Fields, in order: V gene, D gene, J gene, clone size, CDR3 DNA, CDR3 protein. The D gene is left open where the match is weak. The size entry is marked missing in some rows and otherwise reads once, few, many or a size class.

>TRBV9|TRBD1|TRBJ2-7|-
TGTGCCAGCAGCGTAGATACAGGGGACGGCGAGCAGTACTTC
CASSVDTGDGEQYF
>TRBV27|-|TRBJ2-7|-
TGTGCCAGCAGACAGGGAGGATGGGACAGTCCCTACGAGCAGTACTTC
CASRQGGWDSPYEQYF
>TRBV27|-|TRBJ1-5|few
TGTGCCAGCAGTTTATCGATTGCAGGAAACCAGCCCCAGCATTTT
CASSLSIAGNQPQHF
>TRBV5-8|-|TRBJ1-1|-
TGTGCCAGCACCCATCGCCAGGTGGGGGGCACTGAAGCTTTCTTT
CASTHRQVGGTEAFF
>TRBV7-9|TRBD1|TRBJ2-3|-
TGTGCCAGCTCCCGGACAGGGGCTGTAGATACGCAGTATTTT
CASSRTGAVDTQYF
>TRBV28|-|TRBJ1-2|-
TGTGCCAGCAGGACCGGGATTAACTATGGCTACACCTTC
CASRTGINYGYTF
>TRBV28|-|TRBJ1-5|-
TGTGCCAGCAGGCAGGCAGGGGTCTATCAGCCCCAGCATTTT
CASRQAGVYQPQHF
>TRBV7-9|-|TRBJ1-1|once
TGTGCCAGCAGCTTAGAGCAGGGGCGAGCTTTCTTT
CASSLEQGRAFF
>TRBV27|-|TRBJ2-5|-
TGTGCCAGCAGTCCCGACCGCAGGGGCGGGGAGACCCAGTACTTC
CASSPDRRGGETQYF
>TRBV18|-|TRBJ2-7|many
TGTGCCAGCTCACTACCCGGGAACTACGAGCAGTACTTC
CASSLPGNYEQYF
>TRBV4-1|-|TRBJ1-3|few
TGCGCCAGCAGTAAGGCGGAGTTCTCTGGAAACACCATATATTTT
CASSKAEFSGNTIYF
>TRBV28|TRBD2|TRBJ2-7|-
TGTGCCAGCAGACCCCTGGTAGCTAGCGGGACCTACGAGCAGTACTTC
CASRPLVASGTYEQYF
>TRBV28|TRBD2|TRBJ2-7|-
TGTGCCAGCAAAAGGAGCGGGAGCTCCGAGCAGTACTTC
CASKRSGSSEQYF
>TRBV25-1|-|TRBJ2-7|-
TGTGCCAGCAGTCCAAGGGGGGGGTCGGGTGAGCAGTACTTC
CASSPRGGSGEQYF
>TRBV5-1|-|TRBJ1-4|-
TGCGCCAGCAGCCTGCAGGAAAGGAAAGAAAAACTGTTTTTT
CASSLQERKEKLFF
>TRBV6-2/TRBV6-3|-|TRBJ1-5|-
TGTGCCAGCAGTTATTCCGGGACAAGGAGCAATCAGCCCCAGCATTTT
CASSYSGTRSNQPQHF
>TRBV5-4|TRBD2|TRBJ2-5|-
TGTGCCAGCAGCAAAACTGGGACTAGCGGGCTCGAGACCCAGTACTTC
CASSKTGTSGLETQYF
>TRBV5-6|-|TRBJ1-2|-
TGTGCCAGCAGCTTTCGCCCAGGGGATGGCTACACCTTC
CASSFRPGDGYTF
>TRBV9|TRBD2|TRBJ2-1|-
TGTGCCAGCAGCGTCGGGGGAGGGCCCGGTGAGCAGTTCTTC
CASSVGGGPGEQFF
>TRBV19|-|TRBJ1-1|-
TGTGCCAGTAGTATGAGACAGATATTTAACACTGAAGCTTTCTTT
CASSMRQIFNTEAFF
>TRBV19|-|TRBJ1-5|-
TGTGCCAGTAGTAGGGCAGGTCTGCCCAATCAGCCCCAGCATTTT
CASSRAGLPNQPQHF
>TRBV23-1|TRBD1|TRBJ2-1|-
TGCGCCAGCAGACAGGGGAGCGACAATGAGCAGTTCTTC
CASRQGSDNEQFF
>TRBV5-1|TRBD1|TRBJ2-7|-
TGCGCCAGCAGCTTGGAAGGGACAGGGGCCTACGAGCAGTACTTC
CASSLEGTGAYEQYF
>TRBV5-4|TRBD2|TRBJ2-3|once
TGTGCCAGCAGTGCCGGCAAGACTAGCGCGAGCACAGATACGCAGTATTTT
CASSAGKTSASTDTQYF
>TRBV28|-|TRBJ1-1|few
TGTGCCAGCAGTTTGACGAAGGGAGGCACTGAAGCTTTCTTT
CASSLTKGGTEAFF
>TRBV6-2/TRBV6-3|-|TRBJ2-1|-
TGTGCCAGCAGCAAACGCGCCGACTACAATGAGCAGTTCTTC
CASSKRADYNEQFF
>TRBV5-1|-|TRBJ2-3|-
TGCGCCAGCAGCTTATATTGGGGGGTAGATACGCAGTATTTT
CASSLYWGVDTQYF
>TRBV24-1|-|TRBJ1-5|-
TGTGCCACCAGTGATACTCCTACTTGGGCGAGCAATCAGCCCCAGCATTTT
CATSDTPTWASNQPQHF
>TRBV19|-|TRBJ2-2|-
TGTGCCAGTAGTTCCGACAGATGGGCCGGGGAGCTGTTTTTT
CASSSDRWAGELFF
>TRBV5-1|-|TRBJ2-3|-
TGCGCCAGCAGCAGACTTCACCTCGCAGATACGCAGTATTTT
CASSRLHLADTQYF
>TRBV11-2|-|TRBJ1-2|-
TGTGCCAGCAGCTTCTCTAACTATGGCTACACCTTC
CASSFSNYGYTF
>TRBV27|TRBD1|TRBJ2-7|many
TGTGCCAGCAGCACGACTACCATGGGACAGGGCTTGCAGCAGTACTTC
CASSTTTMGQGLQQYF
>TRBV9|-|TRBJ2-2|once
TGTGCCAGCAGCGTTTCTGGGGCCCGGAACACCGGGGAGCTGTTTTTT
CASSVSGARNTGELFF
>TRBV14|TRBD1|TRBJ2-1|-
TGTGCCAGCAGCGCCGGGACAGCATCCTACAATGAGCAGTTCTTC
CASSAGTASYNEQFF
>TRBV7-8|-|TRBJ1-5|-
TGTGCCAGCAGCTTAGCCGCGGCGGCGGGATATAGCAATCAGCCCCAGCATTTT
CASSLAAAAGYSNQPQHF
>TRBV28|-|TRBJ1-3|-
TGTGCCAGCAGGGACAGTTCCGGAAACACCATATATTTT
CASRDSSGNTIYF
>TRBV24-1|TRBD1|TRBJ2-5|-
TGTGCCACCAGTGATTCCCGGACAGGTCTGGGGACCCAGTACTTC
CATSDSRTGLGTQYF
>TRBV19|TRBD2|TRBJ2-7|-
TGTGCCAGTAGTACTCGGACTAGCGGGCGCGAGCAGTACTTC
CASSTRTSGREQYF
>TRBV4-1|-|TRBJ2-7|-
TGCGCCCCCAGTGGCGGGGTCCCCCCGGAGCAGTACTTC
CAPSGGVPPEQYF
>TRBV27|TRBD2|TRBJ2-1|-
TGTGCCAGCAGTTTATCCTCTAGCGGGCACTACAATGAGCAGTTCTTC
CASSLSSSGHYNEQFF
>TRBV7-2|-|TRBJ1-1|-
TGTGCCAGCAGCCTTACTATGCAGGGTACCGCTGAAGCTTTCTTT
CASSLTMQGTAEAFF
>TRBV10-3|TRBD1|TRBJ1-1|few
TGTGCCATCAGGACAGGGCCGTCGGGCACTGAAGCTTTCTTT
CAIRTGPSGTEAFF
>TRBV5-6|TRBD2|TRBJ2-7|-
TGTGCCAGCAGCGGGGGACTAGCGGGAGGAAGCAACGAGCAGTACTTC
CASSGGLAGGSNEQYF
>TRBV6-2/TRBV6-3|-|TRBJ1-5|-
TGTGCCAGCAGTTGGAGTGGCCAGCCCCAGCATTTT
CASSWSGQPQHF
>TRBV19|-|TRBJ2-2|-
TGTGCCACGCACCGGGACAAACCCACCGGGGAGCTGTTTTTT
CATHRDKPTGELFF
>TRBV25-1|TRBD1|TRBJ2-1|-
TGTGCCAGCAGTGATGGGACAGGGGATGAGCAGTTCTTC
CASSDGTGDEQFF
>TRBV7-9|-|TRBJ2-2|-
TGTGCCAGCAGCTTAGCGCCCGCGCTAGCGCAGAGCGGGGAGCTGTTTTTT
CASSLAPALAQSGELFF
>TRBV6-4|-|TRBJ2-3|-
TGTGCCAGCAGTGAAAGAGCAAGCACAGATACGCAGTATTTT
CASSERASTDTQYF
>TRBV2|TRBD2|TRBJ2-1|-
TGTGCCAGTTCTAGCGGGGTTTACAATGAGCAGTTCTTC
CASSSGVYNEQFF
>TRBV27|-|TRBJ1-3|-
TGTGCCAGCAGTCCCAGGGGAAATGGAAACACCATATATTTT
CASSPRGNGNTIYF
>TRBV27|TRBD2|TRBJ2-1|-
TGTGCCAGCAGTTTAACTAGCGGGATATACAATGAGCAGTTCTTC
CASSLTSGIYNEQFF
>TRBV4-1|-|TRBJ1-4|-
TGCGCCAGCAGCCAAGATCAGGAGGGCATCCGGACTAATGAAAAACTGTTTTTT
CASSQDQEGIRTNEKLFF
>TRBV19|-|TRBJ2-7|-
TGTGCCAGTAGTATGGGGCAGGGTGGGACCTACGAGCAGTACTTC
CASSMGQGGTYEQYF
>TRBV27|-|TRBJ1-1|-
TGTGCCAGCAGTTTATCGACCACAGGGACAAATGAAGCTTTCTTT
CASSLSTTGTNEAFF
>TRBV2|-|TRBJ1-5|-
TGTGCCAGCAGTGAATGGGGGCTTCAGCCCCAGCATTTT
CASSEWGLQPQHF
>TRBV10-3|-|TRBJ1-1|-
TGTGCCATCCTTTCGGCAGGGGCGATGAACACTGAAGCTTTCTTT
CAILSAGAMNTEAFF
>TRBV3-1/TRBV3-2|-|TRBJ1-1|few
TGTGCCAGCAGCCAACCAGGGGTGGGGACTGAAGCTTTCTTT
CASSQPGVGTEAFF
>TRBV18|TRBD1|TRBJ1-2|-
TGTGCCAGCTCGGTAGGACAGGGGCCTACAGAGGGCTACACCTTC
CASSVGQGPTEGYTF
>TRBV7-9|-|TRBJ2-1|-
TGTGCCAGCAGCTTATATGCCGCAGGGTTTTCCTACAATGAGCAGTTCTTC
CASSLYAAGFSYNEQFF